The 6 T cell receptor beta chains in this list originate from one sample, sequenced in a study. TCRdb redid the calling of the RT-PCR reads with MiXCR, one entry per CDR3 protein. The sample lists more than 550,000 distinct CDR3 sequences; 11% to 15% were seen once. The sequenced sample consisted of memory CD4+ T cells from blood. These receptors were taken from a female donor in good health, serving as a healthy control.

In this sample, this clonotype turned up many times. The chain uses TRBV5-1 and TRBJ2-2; 8 bases are shared with TRBD2. From germline, CDR1 is SGHRS and CDR2 YFSETQ. J was trimmed by 4 bases and V by 0 bases; bases with no gene match: 2. CDR3 length: 15 amino acids. Written as DNA, the CDR3 is TGCGCCAGCAGCTTGGGGACTAGCCTCACCGGGGAGCTGTTTTTT. Residues: CASSLGTSLTGELFF.

This chain joins TRBV12-3 or TRBV12-4 and TRBJ2-5; tentative D call: TRBD2 (5 bases). Trimming left V 3 bases short and J 5 bases short, with 13 bases between. The CDR3 has 14 residues. CDR3 in amino acids: CASSFRSPGETQYF. The CDR3 region has the DNA TGTGCCAGCAGTTTTCGGTCCCCGGGGGAGACCCAGTACTTC.

This clonotype has more than one count but fewer than ten. The V and J genes are TRBV20-1 and TRBJ2-7; TRBD2 aligns across 9 bases. V lost 7 bases, J lost 4 bases, and 8 bases stayed unmatched. The CDR3 is 13 residues long. The germline V gene encodes CDR1 DFQATT and CDR2 SNEGSKA (reference sequence). CDR3 amino acids: CSVPGSGRYEQYF. The DNA of the CDR3 is TGCAGTGTCCCGGGTAGCGGGAGATACGAGCAGTACTTC.

The chain carries TRBV6-2 or TRBV6-3 and TRBJ1-3; D might be TRBD1 (5 bases). This CDR3 region has 11 residues. Germline V gives CDR1 MNHEY, CDR2 SVGEGT. V lost 8 bases, J lost 6 bases, and 8 bases lay in between. The CDR3 is CASGGTNTIYF. In DNA, the CDR3 is TGTGCCAGCGGTGGGACAAACACCATATATTTT.

This clonotype was detected a few times. The V call is TRBV18, the J call TRBJ1-1; TRBD1 matches 8 bases. The junction had 4 bases not matched to a gene; V was cut back by 1 base and J by 3 bases. The CDR3 contains 15 residues. Looked up from germline, CDR1 is KGHSH and CDR2 is LQKENI. CDR3 coding DNA: TGTGCCAGCTCACCACAGAAACAGGGGGACACTGAAGCTTTCTTT. Its translation: CASSPQKQGDTEAFF. The full variable domain, in which reference TRBV18 and TRBJ1-1 provide the parts outside the CDR3, is NAGVMQNPRHLVRRRGQEARLRCSPMKGHSHVYWYRQLPEEGLKFMVYLQKENIIDESGMPKERFSAEFPKEGPSILRIQQVVRGDSAAYFCASSPQKQGDTEAFFGQGTRLTVV.

This clonotype has more than one count but fewer than ten. The chain recombines TRBV18 with TRBJ2-7; D is unresolved. From germline, CDR1 is KGHSH and CDR2 LQKENI. V gave up 6 bases and J gave up 4 bases, with 16 bases separating them. CDR3 size: 14 residues. CDR3 DNA: TGTGCCAGCTCGCGTGACGGGCAGGTGTACGAGCAGTACTTC. As protein: CASSRDGQVYEQYF.